This TCR beta chain came from a study of T cell responses to AZD1222 COVID-19 vaccine. CDR3 length: 12 residues. Trimming pared 1 base from V and 10 bases from J, leaving 5 bases between. Germline assignment: CDR1 SGHAT and CDR2 FQNNGV. Clones were sequenced by immunoSEQ multiplex PCR, and TCRdb holds only the in-frame ones, with some missing. The sample yields about 160,000 clones, approximately 91% seen once. Here the sequenced sample was peripheral blood, taken on day 0 of AZD1222 vaccination. This TCR was recovered from an adult in good health. The chain employs TRBV11-2 and TRBJ1-6; no definite D call. The CDR3 nucleotides are TGTGCCAGCAGCTTAGTACGCTCACCCCTCCACTTT. Its translation is CASSLVRSPLHF.